Listed below are T cell receptor beta chains from one sample, sequenced in a study of T cell repertoires in cytomegalovirus infection. No antigen has been assigned to these receptors. TCRdb passed the reads through MiXCR, listing each CDR3 protein once. Of hundreds of thousands of distinct CDR3 sequences in the sample, around 35% were seen once. The material was cultured PBMCs, obtained from culture after CMV antigen stimulation. These receptors were collected from a human donor in good health (CMV status not recorded). Some clones in this sample may be carry-over from other donors' samples. Each CDR3 is given with its conserved first and last residue. A D gene is named only where the DNA matches it firmly. Only some rows state a clone size, as once, few, many or a class for expanded clones.

D gene,J gene,V gene,clone size,CDR3 DNA,CDR3 protein
TRBD1,TRBJ1-1,TRBV20-1,.,TGCAGTGTAATGACAGGGGGAGCTGAAGCTTTCTTT,CSVMTGGAEAFF
.,TRBJ1-1,TRBV20-1,.,TGCAGTGCACCCCCGGGGGACACTGAAGCTTTCTTT,CSAPPGDTEAFF
TRBD1,TRBJ2-1,TRBV4-2,.,TGTGCCAGCAGCCAAGAAGGCCGACAGGGGTACTGGAATGAGCAGTTCTTC,CASSQEGRQGYWNEQFF
.,TRBJ1-4,TRBV5-4,few,TGTGCCAGCAGCTTGGGTGGGCGGGGCGCTAATGAAAAACTGTTTTTT,CASSLGGRGANEKLFF
.,TRBJ2-3,TRBV5-5,.,TGTGCCAGCAGCTTGGACCCATTCACAGATACGCAGTATTTT,CASSLDPFTDTQYF
.,TRBJ2-1,TRBV28,.,TGTGCCAGCAGTTTCGAGAATTCCTACAATGAGCAGTTCTTC,CASSFENSYNEQFF
TRBD1,TRBJ1-2,TRBV20-1,once,TGCAGTGCTAGCCGAAGGGGACAGGGGGACTATGGCTACACCTTC,CSASRRGQGDYGYTF
.,TRBJ2-7,TRBV7-9,.,TGTGCCAGCAGCCCCGACAGATTTTTATCCTACGAGCAGTACTTC,CASSPDRFLSYEQYF
TRBD1,TRBJ1-1,TRBV20-1,.,TGCAGTGCTTCCGGGACAGCCGATAGTGAAGCTTTCTTT,CSASGTADSEAFF
TRBD1,TRBJ1-1,TRBV20-1,few,TGCAGTGCTCTACAGGGGGCCAACACTGAAGCTTTCTTT,CSALQGANTEAFF
.,TRBJ1-1,TRBV5-4,.,TGTGCCAGCAGCCCTTATTTAACGAACACTGAAGCTTTCTTT,CASSPYLTNTEAFF
.,TRBJ2-3,TRBV4-1,.,TGCGCCAGCAGCCAAGATGTTAAAGGGGGTTGGGCAGATACGCAGTATTTT,CASSQDVKGGWADTQYF
.,TRBJ1-6,TRBV5-1,.,TGCGCCAGCAGCTTGAGCCCAGGGTACACCGGGCCCCTCCACTTT,CASSLSPGYTGPLHF
TRBD2,TRBJ2-1,TRBV7-2,.,TGTGCCAGCAGGCCGGGGGGACCGCCCTACAATGAGCAGTTCTTC,CASRPGGPPYNEQFF
.,TRBJ2-3,TRBV5-1,.,TGCGCCAGCACCCTAGACAGGCACACAGATACGCAGTATTTT,CASTLDRHTDTQYF
.,TRBJ1-1,TRBV10-3,.,TGTGCCATCTCGGACGGCATTGCCACTGAAGCTTTCTTT,CAISDGIATEAFF
.,TRBJ2-7,TRBV12-3/TRBV12-4,few,TGTGCCAGCACCCAGGCCGGGACAAGCTACGAGCAGTACTTC,CASTQAGTSYEQYF
.,TRBJ2-2,TRBV7-2,many,TGTGCCAGCAGGCCCCCCGGGGTCAACACCGGGGAGCTGTTTTTT,CASRPPGVNTGELFF
TRBD2,TRBJ2-3,TRBV12-3/TRBV12-4,.,TGTGCCAGCAGCCGTGCGGGAGTTGGCACAGATACGCAGTATTTT,CASSRAGVGTDTQYF
.,TRBJ1-1,TRBV7-9,few,TGTGCCAGCAGCCGGGTGGACACTGAAGCTTTCTTT,CASSRVDTEAFF
.,TRBJ1-5,TRBV20-1,.,TGCAGTGACCTCTGGCAGGTCTTTCGTCCCCAGCATTTT,CSDLWQVFRPQHF
.,TRBJ2-7,TRBV7-8,.,TGTGCCAGCAGCACCGGGAGCTTCTTTCCCTACGAGCAGTACTTC,CASSTGSFFPYEQYF
.,TRBJ2-7,TRBV3-1,.,TGTGCCAGCAGCCAAGTACTAGCAGCCAGGGTCTACTTC,CASSQVLAARVYF
TRBD1,TRBJ2-6,TRBV7-9,.,TGTGCCAGCAGGGCGGACAGGGACTCCTCTGGGGCCAACGTCCTGGCTTTC,CASRADRDSSGANVLAF
TRBD1,TRBJ1-1,TRBV6-6,.,TGTGCCAGCAGACAGGGGGCCGCTGAAGCTTTCTTT,CASRQGAAEAFF
.,TRBJ2-5,TRBV12-3/TRBV12-4,.,TGTGCCAGCAGTTTTTGGGGCCAAGAGACCCAGTACTTC,CASSFWGQETQYF
TRBD1,TRBJ1-5,TRBV12-3/TRBV12-4,.,TGTGCCAGCAGTCCGGGACAGTCCTTAAGTTATAGCAATCAGCCCCAGCATTTT,CASSPGQSLSYSNQPQHF
TRBD1,TRBJ2-2,TRBV6-5,few,TGTGCCAGCAGTCGGGGACAGTCGAACACCGGGGAGCTGTTTTTT,CASSRGQSNTGELFF
TRBD2,TRBJ2-1,TRBV20-1,few,TGCAGTGCCATCACCAGCGGGGGGCCCTCCTACAATGAGCAGTTCTTC,CSAITSGGPSYNEQFF
TRBD1,TRBJ1-6,TRBV12-3/TRBV12-4,few,TGTGCCAGCAATAAACAGGGGGGTTCACCCCTCCACTTT,CASNKQGGSPLHF
.,TRBJ2-2,TRBV5-1,.,TGCGCCAGCAACCCCCTACAGGGCACCGGGGAGCTGTTTTTT,CASNPLQGTGELFF
TRBD2,TRBJ2-3,TRBV7-2,many,TGTGCCAGCAGCTCCGGTCGCGGGGGGGCCCCAAATACGCAGTATTTT,CASSSGRGGAPNTQYF
.,TRBJ2-1,TRBV4-1,.,TGCGCCAGCAGCCATACTCTTGTAGGGACCTACAATGAGCAGTTCTTC,CASSHTLVGTYNEQFF
.,TRBJ2-3,TRBV20-1,.,TGCAGTGCCCCCAGACCGGGACTCCGCACAGATACGCAGTATTTT,CSAPRPGLRTDTQYF
TRBD2,TRBJ2-3,TRBV30,.,TGTGCCTGGAGTGTAGGGCGGACTAGCGGGAGCACAGATACGCAGTATTTT,CAWSVGRTSGSTDTQYF
TRBD2,TRBJ2-3,TRBV7-9,many,TGTGCCAGCGGTAGCGGGAGAAGGACAGATACGCAGTATTTT,CASGSGRRTDTQYF
TRBD2,TRBJ2-5,TRBV7-2,.,TGTGCCAGCAGCTTCGTAGCGGGAGGCCCTGGGGAGACCCAGTACTTC,CASSFVAGGPGETQYF
.,TRBJ2-1,TRBV4-1,few,TGCGCCAGCACCTCAAGCAATCCCTCCTACAATGAGCAGTTCTTC,CASTSSNPSYNEQFF
TRBD1,TRBJ2-7,TRBV29-1,.,TGCAGCGGGGGACAGGGCTCCTACGAGCAGTACTTC,CSGGQGSYEQYF
.,TRBJ2-1,TRBV6-1,few,TGTGCCAGCAGTCCCAACATGGGGGTGCGCAATGAGCAGTTCTTC,CASSPNMGVRNEQFF
.,TRBJ2-3,TRBV6-1,few,TGTGCCAGCAATGCCTTCACAGATACGCAGTATTTT,CASNAFTDTQYF
.,TRBJ1-6,TRBV7-9,.,TGTGCCAGCAGCGAAACGGGGGTTTCACCCCTCCACTTT,CASSETGVSPLHF